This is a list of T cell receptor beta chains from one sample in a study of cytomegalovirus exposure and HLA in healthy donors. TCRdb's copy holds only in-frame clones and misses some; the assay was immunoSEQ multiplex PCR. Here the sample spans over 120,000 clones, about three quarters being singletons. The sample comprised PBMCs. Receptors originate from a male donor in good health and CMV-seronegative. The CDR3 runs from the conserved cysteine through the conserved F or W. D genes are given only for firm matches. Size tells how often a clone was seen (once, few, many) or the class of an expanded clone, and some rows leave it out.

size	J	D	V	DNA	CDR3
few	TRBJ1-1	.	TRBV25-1	TGTGCCACCGAGCGGGGGAACACTGAAGCTTTCTTT	CATERGNTEAFF
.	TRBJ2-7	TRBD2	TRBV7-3	TGTGCCAGCAGCTTATTCCCTAGCGGGGCCTACGAGCAGTACTTC	CASSLFPSGAYEQYF
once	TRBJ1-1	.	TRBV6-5	TGTGCCAGCAGTTTGGCAGCGCGGAACACTGAAGCTTTCTTT	CASSLAARNTEAFF
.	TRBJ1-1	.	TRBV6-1	TGTGCCAGCAAATACAGGGAGGGGGACACTGAAGCTTTCTTT	CASKYREGDTEAFF
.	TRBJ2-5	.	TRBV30	TGTGCCTGGAGGGGAGAGGCCCGGGGGACCCAGTACTTC	CAWRGEARGTQYF
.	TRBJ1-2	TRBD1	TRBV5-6	TGTGCCAGCAGCTTAGGGACAGCTCTTGGCTACACCTTC	CASSLGTALGYTF
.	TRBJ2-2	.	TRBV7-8	TGTGCCAGCAGCTTAAAAGGGGGACATTGGGTCACCGGGGAGCTGTTTTTT	CASSLKGGHWVTGELFF
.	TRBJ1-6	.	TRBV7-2	TGTGCCAGCAGCTTATCACAGGGTTCGGGGAGGGCCCTCCACTTT	CASSLSQGSGRALHF
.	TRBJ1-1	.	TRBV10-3	TGTGCCATCAGTGGGACAGCTTGGGCGGGGGGGGGCACTGAAGCTTTCTTT	CAISGTAWAGGGTEAFF
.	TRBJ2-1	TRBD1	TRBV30	TGTGCCTGGGGCAAGACAGGGTACAATGAGCAGTTCTTC	CAWGKTGYNEQFF
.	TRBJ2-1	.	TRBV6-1	TGTGCCAGCAGTGAAAGCAGGGGCGGTGAGCAGTTCTTC	CASSESRGGEQFF
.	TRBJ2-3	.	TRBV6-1	TGTGCCAGCAGTGAGAGGGGGAACCCAGATACGCAGTATTTT	CASSERGNPDTQYF
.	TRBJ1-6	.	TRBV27	TGTGCCAGCAGGGTGGGGGGTTCAAATTCACCCCTCCACTTT	CASRVGGSNSPLHF
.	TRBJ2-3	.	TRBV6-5	TGTGCCAGCAGTTTAGGACAGTGGTCCACAGATACGCAGTATTTT	CASSLGQWSTDTQYF
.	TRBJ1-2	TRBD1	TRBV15	TGTGCCACCAGCAGAACCACAGGGGGCTATGGCTACACCTTT	CATSRTTGGYGYTF
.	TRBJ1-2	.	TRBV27	TGTGCCAGCAGTTTATTACAGGGACGCGGCTACACCTTC	CASSLLQGRGYTF
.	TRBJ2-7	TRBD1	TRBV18	TGTGCCAGCTCACCGAGACAGGGATCCGAGGAGCAGTACTTC	CASSPRQGSEEQYF
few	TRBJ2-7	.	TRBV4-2	TGTGCCAGCAGTCTGGACAGGTCAAAAGCGGGGGCCGCTCGCGAGCAGTACTTC	CASSLDRSKAGAAREQYF
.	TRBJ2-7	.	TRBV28	TGTGCCAGCAGTTTAATACAGCAAATCCACGAGCAGTACTTC	CASSLIQQIHEQYF
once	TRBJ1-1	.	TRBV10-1	TGCGCCAGCAGTGAAGGACTCATGAACACTGAAGCTTTCTTT	CASSEGLMNTEAFF
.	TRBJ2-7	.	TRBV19	TGTGCCAGAAAAATCCTGGGGGGACAGTACTTC	CARKILGGQYF
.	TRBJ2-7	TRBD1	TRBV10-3	TGTGCCATCAACGACAGGGCTAGCTCCTACGAGCAGTACTTC	CAINDRASSYEQYF
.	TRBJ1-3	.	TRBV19	TGTGCCAGTAGAACGACAGGCTCTGGAAACACCATATATTTT	CASRTTGSGNTIYF
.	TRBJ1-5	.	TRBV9	TGTGCCAGCAGCGCTTCAGGGCTGGGTCAGCCCCAGCATTTT	CASSASGLGQPQHF
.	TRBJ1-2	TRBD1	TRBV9	TGTGCCAGCAGCGTAGAGAGGGACAGGGAGGGCTACACCTTC	CASSVERDREGYTF
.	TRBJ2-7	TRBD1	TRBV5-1	TGCGCCAGCAGCTATATACAGGGGGCGGGCGAGCAGTACTTC	CASSYIQGAGEQYF